In this sample, the clone carrying this T cell receptor (beta chain) turned up a few times. What it binds is unknown. The sample originates from a study of T cell responses to AZD1222 COVID-19 vaccine. Study-wide results and caveats: Females outnumbered males among donors, who were mostly white British; clonal diversity was possibly underestimated. Increases in Spike-specific TCR breadth and depth were seen after two AZD1222 doses.

V was pared by 2 bases and J by 7 bases, with 14 bases between. CDR1 and CDR2 (germline): LNHDA, SQIVND (reference sequence). This CDR3 contains 14 residues. Assay: immunoSEQ multiplex PCR; the TCRdb copy retains only in-frame clones and omits some. The sample carries about 78,000 clones, 65% to 85% recorded once. The V gene is TRBV19, the J gene TRBJ1-1, with a weak D call TRBD1 (5 bases). The sequence was obtained from an adult in good health. The specimen comprised peripheral blood, sampled on day 0 of AZD1222 vaccination. The chain's CDR3 is CASSIYREGVEAFF. The CDR3 DNA reads as TGTGCCAGTAGTATATATAGGGAAGGGGTTGAAGCTTTCTTT.